This T cell receptor (beta chain) was obtained from a study of blood T cell repertoires in COVID-19. Method: immunoSEQ multiplex PCR; TCRdb's copy keeps in-frame clones and lacks some. This sample yields 300,000 to 400,000 clones, of which around 89% are seen a single time; roughly 1.2% belongs to the top ten. Germline CDR1 is MNHEY and CDR2 is SMNVEV (reference sequence). The CDR3 totals 17 residues. The V segment lost 4 bases and the J segment 2 bases; nucleotides outside the gene matches: 11. The chain carries TRBV27 and TRBJ1-2, with TRBD1 matching over 9 bases. This TCR was recovered from a woman in her late teens or twenties who had recovered from COVID-19. The sample taken for sequencing was PBMCs or T cells enriched from blood (not recorded which). The CDR3 coding sequence is TGTGCCAGCAGTTCCACCTCTCCAGGGACAGGGAACTATGGCTACACCTTC. This gives the protein CASSSTSPGTGNYGYTF.